The rows below give T cell receptor beta chains drawn from one sample of a study of blood T cell repertoires in COVID-19. Data came from immunoSEQ multiplex PCR; TCRdb stores just in-frame clones and leaves some out. The sample shows a few hundred thousand clones, approximately 85% of them seen only once. Source material: peripheral blood. All receptors come from a man in his fifties or sixties with active or convalescent COVID-19. Each CDR3 is given with its conserved first and last residue. D genes are given only for firm matches. Not every row has a clone size; where given, it reads once, few, many or a size class.

d_gene: TRBD1; abundance: -; j_gene: TRBJ1-2; v_gene: TRBV28; CDR3nt: TGTGCCAGCAGTCCCCGGGACAGCTATGGCTACACCTTC; CDR3aa: CASSPRDSYGYTF
d_gene: TRBD1; abundance: -; j_gene: TRBJ2-4; v_gene: TRBV7-2; CDR3nt: TGTGCCAGCAGCTCCCGGGACAGGCTAGCCAAAAACATTCAGTACTTC; CDR3aa: CASSSRDRLAKNIQYF
d_gene: -; abundance: -; j_gene: TRBJ2-3; v_gene: TRBV18; CDR3nt: TGTGCCAGCTCACTGGACTTACAAGATACGCAGTATTTT; CDR3aa: CASSLDLQDTQYF
d_gene: -; abundance: once; j_gene: TRBJ1-2; v_gene: TRBV30; CDR3nt: TGTGCCCTGAGTCGAGCGCAGGGGCGCGGTGGCTACACCTTC; CDR3aa: CALSRAQGRGGYTF
d_gene: TRBD2; abundance: -; j_gene: TRBJ2-1; v_gene: TRBV7-2; CDR3nt: TGTGCCAGCAGCTTAGCCGGGACTAGAGTGATCAATGAGCAGTTCTTC; CDR3aa: CASSLAGTRVINEQFF
d_gene: -; abundance: -; j_gene: TRBJ1-1; v_gene: TRBV29-1; CDR3nt: TGCAGCGCTACGGTCGGGATCGGAGCTTTCTTT; CDR3aa: CSATVGIGAFF
d_gene: TRBD1; abundance: -; j_gene: TRBJ2-5; v_gene: TRBV5-1; CDR3nt: TGCGCCAGCAGCTTGGGTGACAGGGGGCAGGAGACCCAGTACTTC; CDR3aa: CASSLGDRGQETQYF
d_gene: -; abundance: -; j_gene: TRBJ1-2; v_gene: TRBV3-1/TRBV3-2; CDR3nt: TGTGCCAGCAGCCAATCACACGCCGCAGATGGCTACACCTTC; CDR3aa: CASSQSHAADGYTF
d_gene: -; abundance: -; j_gene: TRBJ1-2; v_gene: TRBV7-3; CDR3nt: TGTGCCAGCAGCTTAGTGCCGGGAGAGTATGGCTACACCTTC; CDR3aa: CASSLVPGEYGYTF
d_gene: -; abundance: once; j_gene: TRBJ1-2; v_gene: TRBV27; CDR3nt: TGTGCCAGCGGAAGGGGGGGCTATGGCTACACCTTC; CDR3aa: CASGRGGYGYTF
d_gene: -; abundance: -; j_gene: TRBJ2-7; v_gene: TRBV7-6; CDR3nt: TGTGCCAGCAGCTTAGATTTAAAGCAGTACTTC; CDR3aa: CASSLDLKQYF
d_gene: -; abundance: once; j_gene: TRBJ2-7; v_gene: TRBV3-1/TRBV3-2; CDR3nt: TGTGCCAGCAGCCAAGATGGGTCGGGAGTCGGTGAGCAGTACTTC; CDR3aa: CASSQDGSGVGEQYF
d_gene: -; abundance: once; j_gene: TRBJ2-1; v_gene: TRBV4-3; CDR3nt: TGCGCCAGCAGCCACCCCAAAGCGGCCAGCTCCTACAATGAGCAGTTCTTC; CDR3aa: CASSHPKAASSYNEQFF
d_gene: TRBD1; abundance: -; j_gene: TRBJ1-6; v_gene: TRBV11-3; CDR3nt: TGTGCCAGCGCGACAGGGGAGAGTTCACCCCTCCACTTT; CDR3aa: CASATGESSPLHF
d_gene: TRBD2; abundance: -; j_gene: TRBJ2-4; v_gene: TRBV6-2/TRBV6-3; CDR3nt: TGTGCCAGCAGTACTATTCGACTAGCGGGAGCGAAAAACATTCAGTACTTC; CDR3aa: CASSTIRLAGAKNIQYF
d_gene: -; abundance: -; j_gene: TRBJ2-1; v_gene: TRBV28; CDR3nt: TGTGCCAGCAGTTTCGGCCCCCAGCGGACTCAGTTCTTC; CDR3aa: CASSFGPQRTQFF
d_gene: -; abundance: -; j_gene: TRBJ1-5; v_gene: TRBV7-9; CDR3nt: TGTGCCAGCAGCTCAGGACAGCCTTATAGCAATCAGCCCCAGCATTTT; CDR3aa: CASSSGQPYSNQPQHF
d_gene: TRBD1; abundance: -; j_gene: TRBJ1-2; v_gene: TRBV7-2; CDR3nt: TGTGCCAGCAGTTCTCCGGGACAGGGTGTCGGCTACACCTTC; CDR3aa: CASSSPGQGVGYTF
d_gene: TRBD2; abundance: -; j_gene: TRBJ2-1; v_gene: TRBV19; CDR3nt: TGTGCCAGTAGTGTAGGACTAGCGGGAGGGGGTGTTTATGAGCAGTTCTTC; CDR3aa: CASSVGLAGGGVYEQFF
d_gene: -; abundance: once; j_gene: TRBJ1-5; v_gene: TRBV5-6; CDR3nt: TGTGCCAGCAGCTTTGGTTTAGGTACAGACGATCAGCCCCAGCATTTT; CDR3aa: CASSFGLGTDDQPQHF
d_gene: TRBD2; abundance: -; j_gene: TRBJ2-1; v_gene: TRBV7-9; CDR3nt: TGTGCCAGCAGCTTAGATAGCGTCGGGAGGGCCTCAAATGAGCAGTTCTTC; CDR3aa: CASSLDSVGRASNEQFF
d_gene: -; abundance: -; j_gene: TRBJ2-3; v_gene: TRBV27; CDR3nt: TGTGCCAGCAGTTTATGGATGAGCGCAGATACGCAGTATTTT; CDR3aa: CASSLWMSADTQYF
d_gene: TRBD2; abundance: once; j_gene: TRBJ2-5; v_gene: TRBV7-2; CDR3nt: TGTGCCAGCAGCCAGGGGCGGCTAGCGGGAATCCAAGAGACCCAGTACTTC; CDR3aa: CASSQGRLAGIQETQYF
d_gene: -; abundance: -; j_gene: TRBJ1-5; v_gene: TRBV5-6; CDR3nt: TGTGCCAGCAGCTTAATGGGGGGAGAGGGTCAGCCCCAGCATTTT; CDR3aa: CASSLMGGEGQPQHF
d_gene: TRBD1; abundance: -; j_gene: TRBJ2-3; v_gene: TRBV10-1; CDR3nt: TGCGCCAGCAGATCCGGGACAGGACGTTTTGGTACGCAGTATTTT; CDR3aa: CASRSGTGRFGTQYF
d_gene: TRBD1; abundance: -; j_gene: TRBJ1-5; v_gene: TRBV28; CDR3nt: TGTGCCAGCAGTTCACAGGGGGCTGGCTATCAGCCCCAGCATTTT; CDR3aa: CASSSQGAGYQPQHF
d_gene: -; abundance: -; j_gene: TRBJ2-3; v_gene: TRBV19; CDR3nt: TGTGCCAGTAGTATTAAACCGCAGTCAGATACGCAGTATTTT; CDR3aa: CASSIKPQSDTQYF
d_gene: -; abundance: -; j_gene: TRBJ2-7; v_gene: TRBV11-2; CDR3nt: TGTGCCAGCAGCCGCGCTCCTACTGAGTTCGAGCAGTACTTC; CDR3aa: CASSRAPTEFEQYF
d_gene: -; abundance: -; j_gene: TRBJ2-1; v_gene: TRBV30; CDR3nt: TGTGCCTGGAGTGGGACAATTTCTAGTGAGCAGTTCTTC; CDR3aa: CAWSGTISSEQFF
d_gene: TRBD1; abundance: -; j_gene: TRBJ2-1; v_gene: TRBV4-1; CDR3nt: TGCGCCAGCAGCCAGGACAGGGCCCTTAGCTCCTACAATGAGCAGTTCTTC; CDR3aa: CASSQDRALSSYNEQFF
d_gene: TRBD1; abundance: few; j_gene: TRBJ1-5; v_gene: TRBV19; CDR3nt: TGTGCCAGTATAGCAGGGGGACGGCATCAGCCCCAGCATTTT; CDR3aa: CASIAGGRHQPQHF
d_gene: TRBD1; abundance: -; j_gene: TRBJ1-2; v_gene: TRBV7-9; CDR3nt: TGTGCCAGCAGCCCGGGACAGGGGAAAATCGGAAACTATGGCTACACCTTC; CDR3aa: CASSPGQGKIGNYGYTF
d_gene: -; abundance: -; j_gene: TRBJ1-5; v_gene: TRBV18; CDR3nt: TGTGCCAGCTCACCGCGAGGGGAGGGCCCCCAGCATTTT; CDR3aa: CASSPRGEGPQHF
d_gene: -; abundance: few; j_gene: TRBJ1-1; v_gene: TRBV14; CDR3nt: TGTGCCAGCAGCCCTATTGGGGGAGGGGACACTGAAGCTTTCTTT; CDR3aa: CASSPIGGGDTEAFF
d_gene: -; abundance: -; j_gene: TRBJ1-5; v_gene: TRBV2; CDR3nt: TGTGCCAGCAGTACTGGACACCTCAATCAGCCCCAGCATTTT; CDR3aa: CASSTGHLNQPQHF
d_gene: -; abundance: -; j_gene: TRBJ2-4; v_gene: TRBV18; CDR3nt: TGTGCCAGCTCACCAAACAGGGTAGACAAAAACATTCAGTACTTC; CDR3aa: CASSPNRVDKNIQYF
d_gene: TRBD2; abundance: -; j_gene: TRBJ2-3; v_gene: TRBV3-1/TRBV3-2; CDR3nt: TGTGCCAGCAGCCAAGTATCGAGCGGGAGGTCGACGCAGTATTTT; CDR3aa: CASSQVSSGRSTQYF
d_gene: TRBD1; abundance: once; j_gene: TRBJ1-1; v_gene: TRBV4-3; CDR3nt: TGCGCCAGCAGCCACGGAATGGGACAGCTGAACACTGAAGCTTTCTTT; CDR3aa: CASSHGMGQLNTEAFF
d_gene: -; abundance: few; j_gene: TRBJ1-4; v_gene: TRBV28; CDR3nt: TGTGCCAGCAGTTTTACCCCTTTTGGGAGGGTTTCTCAGAAACTGTTTTTT; CDR3aa: CASSFTPFGRVSQKLFF
d_gene: TRBD2; abundance: -; j_gene: TRBJ2-3; v_gene: TRBV5-8; CDR3nt: TGTGCCAGCAGCTCGCCCAGCGGGAGGGATACGCAGTATTTT; CDR3aa: CASSSPSGRDTQYF
d_gene: TRBD2; abundance: -; j_gene: TRBJ2-1; v_gene: TRBV5-1; CDR3nt: TGCGCCAGCAGCCAACTAGCGTCTTTGGGGAATGAGCAGTTCTTC; CDR3aa: CASSQLASLGNEQFF
d_gene: -; abundance: once; j_gene: TRBJ2-1; v_gene: TRBV30; CDR3nt: TGTGCCTCGGTGGAGAGCTCCTACAATGAGCAGTTCTTC; CDR3aa: CASVESSYNEQFF
d_gene: TRBD2; abundance: -; j_gene: TRBJ2-1; v_gene: TRBV29-1; CDR3nt: TGCAGCGTCAAAACTAGCGGGAGAAGGAGTGAGCAGTTCTTC; CDR3aa: CSVKTSGRRSEQFF
d_gene: TRBD1; abundance: once; j_gene: TRBJ1-4; v_gene: TRBV28; CDR3nt: TGTGCCAGCAGTTCCACAGGGGATCCAAATGAAAAACTGTTTTTT; CDR3aa: CASSSTGDPNEKLFF
d_gene: TRBD1; abundance: -; j_gene: TRBJ2-2; v_gene: TRBV5-4; CDR3nt: TGTGCCAGCAGCTTGTCGACAGGGCGAGTCACCGGGGAGCTGTTTTTT; CDR3aa: CASSLSTGRVTGELFF
d_gene: TRBD2; abundance: -; j_gene: TRBJ2-1; v_gene: TRBV2; CDR3nt: TGTGCCAGCGTAGGGACTAGCGGGAGTATAAATGAGCAGTTCTTC; CDR3aa: CASVGTSGSINEQFF
d_gene: TRBD1; abundance: -; j_gene: TRBJ2-5; v_gene: TRBV19; CDR3nt: TGTGCCAGTAGTATAGGGACAGGGCGGGGTGTAACCCAGTACTTC; CDR3aa: CASSIGTGRGVTQYF
d_gene: TRBD1; abundance: -; j_gene: TRBJ2-1; v_gene: TRBV5-6; CDR3nt: TGTGCCAGCAGACCGACAGGGGGCATCTACAATGAGCAGTTCTTC; CDR3aa: CASRPTGGIYNEQFF
d_gene: -; abundance: -; j_gene: TRBJ2-7; v_gene: TRBV6-6; CDR3nt: TGTGCCAGCAGTTACTCGGGCAGGTCATCCTACGAGCAGTACTTC; CDR3aa: CASSYSGRSSYEQYF
d_gene: -; abundance: -; j_gene: TRBJ1-2; v_gene: TRBV5-5; CDR3nt: TGTGCCAGCAGCTTGCCTCTCGGGAAGGGTGGCTACACCTTC; CDR3aa: CASSLPLGKGGYTF